Included here is one T cell receptor (beta chain) sequence, with context. TCRdb's copy holds only in-frame clones and misses some; the assay was immunoSEQ multiplex PCR. The sample includes 43,000 or so clones, 92% of them seen just once. The data are from a study of cytomegalovirus exposure and HLA in healthy donors. This CDR3 spans 15 amino acids. V dropped 6 bases and J dropped 0 bases, with 15 bases sitting between them. CDR1 is MNHNS and CDR2 is SASEGT in the germline V gene. The receptor was isolated from a man between 18 and 35 years old in good health and CMV-seronegative. This sequence joins TRBV6-1 and TRBJ2-7; TRBD1 might be the D (5 bases). Sequenced: PBMCs. In nucleotides, the CDR3 is TGTGCCAGCAGAGCACGGCAGGGAATCTCCTACGAGCAGTACTTC. Protein sequence: CASRARQGISYEQYF.